Listed here are 8 T cell receptor beta chains from one sample, sequenced in a study of T-cell reconstitution after alpha-beta-depleted transplantation in children. TCRbeta library preparation incorporated unique molecular identifiers. Each CDR3 protein is one row after TCRdb ran MiXCR on the PCR reads. Here the sample spans about 540,000 distinct CDR3 sequences, 25% to 30% being singletons. The sequenced sample was PBMCs, obtained before TCRalphabeta/CD19-depleted stem cell transplant. These receptors all come from a boy younger than two with Wiskott-Aldrich syndrome, due to receive a stem cell transplant.

V gene TRBV5-1 combines with J gene TRBJ2-1; D might be TRBD2 (5 bases). Germline values: CDR1 SGHRS, CDR2 YFSETQ. V dropped 0 bases and J dropped 6 bases, with 16 bases sitting between them. This CDR3 is built from 16 residues. CDR3 residues: CASSLAPSLASNEQFF. CDR3 DNA: TGCGCCAGCAGCTTGGCGCCTTCCCTAGCTTCCAATGAGCAGTTCTTC.

V gene TRBV10-3 combines with J gene TRBJ2-1; no reliable D call. Germline lookup yields CDR1 ENHRY and CDR2 SYGVKD. The CDR3 is made up of 12 amino acids. The germline V and J ends were trimmed by 2 bases and 7 bases, with 6 bases remaining between them. CDR3 sequence reads: CAISEAGNEQFF. The DNA for the CDR3 is TGTGCCATCAGTGAGGCAGGAAATGAGCAGTTCTTC.

The chain recombines TRBV2 with TRBJ2-1; TRBD2 agrees at 12 bases. The CDR3 is 16 residues long. V shed 8 bases, J shed 6 bases, and the junction held 11 bases outside the gene matches. CDR1 and CDR2 from the germline V gene are SNHLY and FYNNEI. CDR3 coding DNA: TGTGCCAGCCATCCCTCTAGCGGGAGGGAGGGCAATGAGCAGTTCTTC. Its protein product is CASHPSSGREGNEQFF.

This sequence joins TRBV10-3 and TRBJ2-5, with D perhaps TRBD2 (6 bases). V shed 8 bases and J shed 5 bases, with 15 bases lying between them. CDR1 ENHRY and CDR2 SYGVKD come from the germline V gene. The CDR3 totals 13 residues. CDR3 protein: CAIAGGERETQYF. In nucleotides, the CDR3 is TGTGCCATCGCCGGGGGAGAGCGGGAGACCCAGTACTTC.

This clonotype was counted only a few times. The chain combines TRBV5-1 with TRBJ2-2; TRBD1 aligns across 9 bases. This CDR3 spans 16 amino acids. The ends lost 4 bases at V and 5 bases at J; junction bases unmatched: 9. The germline V gene encodes CDR1 SGHRS and CDR2 YFSETQ. The CDR3 sequence is CASSAGQGPGTGELFF. The CDR3 DNA follows: TGCGCCAGCAGCGCAGGACAGGGGCCGGGAACCGGGGAGCTGTTTTTT.

The gene calls are TRBV20-1 and TRBJ2-1; 12 positions match TRBD2. The CDR3 spans 14 residues. With V trimmed by 8 bases and J by 7 bases, 9 bases remained unmatched. Germline V CDR1 and CDR2: DFQATT, SNEGSKA (reference sequence). CDR3 in amino acids: CSLETSGSVNEQFF. CDR3 DNA: TGCAGTCTAGAGACTAGCGGGAGCGTTAATGAGCAGTTCTTC.

This clonotype was counted only a few times. V gene TRBV20-1 combines with J gene TRBJ1-2; D may be TRBD1 (5 bases). Per the germline V gene, CDR1 is DFQATT and CDR2 is SNEGSKA (reference sequence). Trimming removed 1 base at V and 2 bases at J, with 14 bases between. This CDR3 contains 15 residues. CDR3 loop: CSARVEGRKNYGYTF. The CDR3 coding sequence is TGCAGTGCTAGAGTGGAGGGGCGAAAAAACTATGGCTACACCTTC.

This clonotype has a handful of counts. The genes are TRBV12-3 or TRBV12-4 and TRBJ1-2, with a weak D call TRBD1 (5 bases). V was shortened by 2 bases and J by 8 bases, with 15 bases between the two germline ends. The CDR3 is made up of 14 amino acids. The CDR3 coding sequence is TGTGCCAGCAGTTTACGTCGGGGGGGTCCCGGCTACACCTTC. Its protein product is CASSLRRGGPGYTF.